This TCR beta chain was retrieved from a study of T cells in localized non-small cell lung cancer. Germline values: CDR1 LNHDA, CDR2 SQIVND (reference sequence). V lost 6 bases and J lost 3, with 8 bases in between. CDR3 length equals 12 residues. Assay used: immunoSEQ multiplex PCR; TCRdb lists only in-frame clones, some missing. The data hold approximately 880 clones, with around 30% observed a single time. The material was normal lung tissue next to the tumor, obtained before any cancer treatment. The clonotype comes from a man aged 35 to 69 with stage II lung adenocarcinoma. This sequence joins TRBV19 and TRBJ1-1; D is uncertain. The CDR3, as DNA: TGTGCCAGTAGCGATTTGTACACTGAAGCTTTCTTT. Translating it yields CASSDLYTEAFF.